This T cell receptor beta chain was obtained from a study of shared clonotypes between healthy human individuals. In its sample, this clone was seen once. Replicate sorted-subset PCRs were loaded with 150 to 250 ng DNA, 30,000 to 35,000 T cell genomes. Data came from immunoSEQ multiplex PCR; TCRdb stores just in-frame clones and leaves some out. Of approximately 1,500,000 clones in the sample, roughly 96% were seen once. Trimming took 4 bases from V and 1 from J, leaving 17 bases between them. This CDR3 has 17 amino acids. Looked up from germline, CDR1 is MNHEY and CDR2 is SMNVEV (reference sequence).

Sequences were obtained from naive CD4+ T cells sorted from blood. Specified subset: CD45RA+ positively selected. The rearrangement joins TRBV27 to TRBJ2-1; D remains unclear. This clonotype was sampled from a man aged 25 to 45 in good health. The DNA of the CDR3 is TGTGCCAGCAGTTCACCTACTAAAGAAAGGTCCTACAATGAGCAGTTCTTC. It translates to CASSSPTKERSYNEQFF.